This entry lists 28 T cell receptor beta chains sequenced from one sample in a study of T cell repertoires in cytomegalovirus infection. TCRdb analysed the reads with MiXCR anew, one entry per CDR3 protein. The table has some 150,000 distinct CDR3 sequences, 23% seen once. The source material was PBMCs. Receptor source: a human donor in good health (CMV status not recorded). Some clones in this sample may be carry-over from other donors' samples.

This chain joins TRBV11-2 and TRBJ1-2, with D possibly being TRBD1 (5 bases). CDR3 length: 15 amino acids. Trimming left V 5 bases short and J 3 bases short, with 16 bases between. The germline V gene encodes CDR1 SGHAT and CDR2 FQNNGV. CDR3 region: CASSIRQTTYYGYTF. Here the CDR3 DNA reads TGTGCCAGCAGCATCCGACAGACTACCTACTATGGCTACACCTTC.

This sequence joins TRBV7-2 and TRBJ2-3, with D perhaps given as TRBD1 or TRBD2 (5 bases each). Trimming took off 0 bases at V and 6 bases at J, with 10 bases between the two ends. Germline V CDR1 and CDR2: SGHTA, FQGNSA. This CDR3 spans 14 amino acids. The CDR3 here is CASSLAGPGDTQYF. CDR3 in DNA: TGTGCCAGCAGCTTAGCGGGACCAGGTGATACGCAGTATTTT.

This rearrangement joins TRBV7-2 to TRBJ2-1; 7 bases align to TRBD2. Germline CDR1 SGHTA, CDR2 FQGNSA. The CDR3 is 15 amino acids. Trimming cost V 5 bases and J 7 bases; bases outside gene matches: 11. The CDR3 DNA reads TGTGCCAGCAGCCCGGAATCCGGGGGAGGGAATGAGCAGTTCTTC. It codes for CASSPESGGGNEQFF.

V and J are TRBV28 and TRBJ1-2; D remains unclear. This CDR3 is 11 amino acids long. Germline CDR1 MDHEN, CDR2 SYDVKM. The V end lost 8 bases, the J end lost 5 bases, and 9 bases lay between the germline ends. In nucleotides, the CDR3 is TGTGCCAGCCTCACCCATTATGGCTACACCTTC. Residues: CASLTHYGYTF.

This clonotype was counted between two and nine times. The chain uses TRBV29-1 and TRBJ2-7; 7 bases map to TRBD2. CDR1 is SQVTM, CDR2 ANQGSEA, per germline. This CDR3 has 13 amino acids. Unmatched junction bases numbered 6, after V lost 0 bases and J lost 7 bases. The CDR3 region has the DNA TGCAGCGTTGAAGATAACCAGGGAGGGGAGCAGTACTTC. This encodes CSVEDNQGGEQYF.

This clonotype was counted a few times. The chain has TRBV11-3 and TRBJ2-2, with D possibly matching TRBD1 (7 bases). Germline CDR1 and CDR2: SGHNT and YENEEA. Trimming took 1 base from V and 2 from J, leaving 14 bases between them. The CDR3 runs 17 residues. The chain's CDR3 is CASSLGGGTANTGELFF. CDR3 DNA sequence: TGTGCCAGCAGCTTAGGGGGCGGGACAGCTAACACCGGGGAGCTGTTTTTT.

This clonotype showed up many times. The genes are TRBV4-3 and TRBJ2-1, with 8 bases identical to TRBD2. This CDR3 is 16 amino acids long. The V segment lost 3 bases and the J segment 0 bases; nucleotides outside the gene matches: 4. Germline lookup yields CDR1 LGHNA and CDR2 YSLEER. CDR3 sequence (DNA): TGCGCCAGCAGCCAGACTAGCGAGCGCTCCTACAATGAGCAGTTCTTC. It translates to CASSQTSERSYNEQFF.

This clonotype was seen a handful of times. V and J are TRBV11-2 and TRBJ1-6; D gene ambiguous. This CDR3 is 12 amino acids long. The V and J ends lost 4 bases and 7 bases respectively, with 5 bases between them. The germline V gene has CDR1 SGHAT and CDR2 FQNNGV. The CDR3 protein is CASSSENSPLHF. Here the CDR3 DNA reads TGTGCCAGCAGCTCAGAAAATTCACCCCTCCACTTT.

This chain joins TRBV29-1 and TRBJ2-2; tentative D call: TRBD1 (6 bases). The germline CDR1 and CDR2 sequences are SQVTM and ANQGSEA. V was shortened by 4 bases and J by 4 bases, with 7 bases between the two germline ends. The CDR3 totals 12 residues. CDR3 protein: CSVADSTGELFF. CDR3 DNA sequence: TGCAGCGTTGCGGACAGCACCGGGGAGCTGTTTTTT.

V and J are TRBV5-4 and TRBJ2-7; the D gene is possibly TRBD2 (6 bases). Trimming left V 1 base short and J 2 bases short, with 19 bases between. The germline V gene has CDR1 SGHNT and CDR2 YYREEE (reference sequence). The CDR3 length is 17 residues. The CDR3 DNA reads as TGTGCCAGCAGCTTGAGGACTACCGTCGGGGCAGCCTACGAGCAGTACTTC. This gives the protein CASSLRTTVGAAYEQYF.

This clonotype was detected many times. This chain joins TRBV28 and TRBJ2-1; D possibly matches TRBD1 or TRBD2 (5 bases each). The CDR3 spans 16 residues. From germline, CDR1 is MDHEN and CDR2 SYDVKM. Trimming took off 5 bases at V and 2 bases at J, with 16 bases between the two ends. CDR3 in amino acids: CASSPMGQGPYNEQFF. DNA for the CDR3: TGTGCCAGCAGTCCAATGGGGCAGGGACCCTACAATGAGCAGTTCTTC.

The chain joins TRBV12-3 or TRBV12-4 to TRBJ1-3, with D possibly TRBD1 on 5 matching bases. The CDR3 has 15 residues. Trimming cost V 7 bases and J 0 bases, with 13 bases left between them. Here the CDR3 DNA reads TGTGCCAGCAATCCCCCAGGGAGCTCTGGAAACACCATATATTTT. This gives the protein CASNPPGSSGNTIYF.

This clonotype has only a few counts. The chain combines TRBV7-9 with TRBJ1-5; no definite D call. Germline-derived CDR1 and CDR2 are SEHNR and FQNEAQ (reference sequence). The CDR3 covers 14 residues. V was cut by 3 bases and J by 0 bases, with 6 bases left in between. DNA for the CDR3: TGTGCCAGCAGCTTGGATAATAGCAATCAGCCCCAGCATTTT. It codes for CASSLDNSNQPQHF.

By its share, this clonotype is medium-sized (0.01 to 0.1%). This chain uses TRBV7-2 with TRBJ2-4; 7 positions match TRBD1. Losses at the gene ends were 1 base for V and 6 bases for J; bases not matched to a gene: 3. Germline-derived CDR1 and CDR2 are SGHTA and FQGNSA. CDR3 length equals 14 residues. The CDR3 bases are TGTGCCAGCAGCTTAGGGGACAGTGGAAACATTCAGTACTTC. Translating gives CASSLGDSGNIQYF.

This chain joins TRBV7-3 and TRBJ2-4; no clear D gene. V shed 5 bases and J shed 3 bases, with 8 bases lying between them. CDR3 size: 13 residues. The germline gives CDR1 SGHTA, CDR2 FQGTGA. The CDR3 bases are TGTGCCAGCAGCCCAGACCACAAAAACATTCAGTACTTC. This encodes CASSPDHKNIQYF.

The sample holds a few counts of this clonotype. The chain has TRBV29-1 and TRBJ2-5; D is unresolved. V dropped 5 bases and J dropped 4 bases, with 11 bases sitting between them. The germline gives CDR1 SQVTM, CDR2 ANQGSEA. The CDR3 loop spans 12 amino acids. The CDR3 DNA reads as TGCAGCGTTTGGGTGTCACCAGAGACCCAGTACTTC. Translation gives CSVWVSPETQYF.

This clonotype was counted between two and nine times. The chain joins TRBV2 to TRBJ2-2; D is perhaps TRBD1 (5 bases). V gave up 5 bases and J gave up 7 bases, with 11 bases separating them. Germline CDR1 and CDR2: SNHLY and FYNNEI. The CDR3 totals 13 residues. CDR3 amino acids: CASSPRQRGELFF. CDR3 DNA: TGTGCCAGCAGTCCTAGACAGCGCGGGGAGCTGTTTTTT.

The DNA of the CDR3 is TGTGCCAGCAGTTACACTGGAGTCTCTGGAAACACCATATATTTT. Protein sequence: CASSYTGVSGNTIYF. The chain couples TRBV6-5 to TRBJ1-3, with D unclear. V dropped 2 bases and J dropped 0 bases, with 8 bases sitting between them. This CDR3 comprises 15 residues. Germline values: CDR1 MNHEY, CDR2 SVGAGI.

This chain connects TRBV19 to TRBJ1-1; D is ambiguous. The CDR3 sequence is 14 residues long. Trimming removed 1 base at V and 1 base at J, with 7 bases between. CDR1 LNHDA and CDR2 SQIVND come from the germline V gene (reference sequence). CDR3 protein: CASSIGGPNTEAFF. CDR3 coding DNA: TGTGCCAGTAGTATAGGAGGGCCGAACACTGAAGCTTTCTTT. The full variable domain, with the rest looked up from reference TRBV19 and TRBJ1-1, is DGGITQSPKYLFRKEGQNVTLSCEQNLNHDAMYWYRQDPGQGLRLIYYSQIVNDFQKGDIAEGYSVSREKKESFPLTVTSAQKNPTAFYLCASSIGGPNTEAFFGQGTRLTVV.

In its sample, this clonotype was seen many times. The chain has TRBV7-3 and TRBJ2-1; a weak D match, TRBD1 (5 bases). This CDR3 contains 15 residues. Germline V CDR1 and CDR2: SGHTA, FQGTGA. Deletions cut 5 bases from V and 0 bases from J, with 11 bases between. The CDR3 sequence is CASSPTVVSYNEQFF. The CDR3 DNA follows: TGTGCCAGCAGCCCGACAGTCGTCTCCTACAATGAGCAGTTCTTC.

This clonotype has only a few counts. This sequence joins TRBV27 and TRBJ2-7; 12 bases fit TRBD1. The CDR3 consists of 14 residues. V dropped 2 bases and J dropped 7; count of bases not matched to a gene: 3. Per the germline V gene, CDR1 is MNHEY and CDR2 is SMNVEV (reference sequence). This CDR3 is CASSLMGQGAEQYF. In DNA, the CDR3 is TGTGCCAGCAGTTTAATGGGACAGGGGGCAGAGCAGTACTTC.

In its sample, this clonotype was seen a few times. The rearrangement links TRBV28 to TRBJ2-7, with 7 bases identical to TRBD1. Unmatched junction bases numbered 12, after V lost 5 bases and J lost 8 bases. This CDR3 comprises 14 residues. The V gene's germline CDR1 is MDHEN and CDR2 SYDVKM. CDR3 sequence: CASSPSTGTRQQYF. CDR3 DNA: TGTGCCAGCAGTCCCTCGACAGGGACCCGCCAGCAGTACTTC.

This clonotype occurred many times. The J gene is TRBJ1-1, the V gene TRBV7-2, with TRBD1 matching over 7 bases. The CDR3 runs to 14 residues. Germline V gives CDR1 SGHTA, CDR2 FQGNSA. V was pared by 5 bases and J by 0 bases, with 3 bases of the junction left unmatched. CDR3 nucleotide sequence: TGTGCCAGCAGCAAACAGGGGTTGAACACTGAAGCTTTCTTT. This sequence encodes CASSKQGLNTEAFF.

V gene TRBV28 combines with J gene TRBJ2-7, with 11 bases lining up with TRBD2. The CDR3 covers 16 residues. V was clipped by 3 bases and J by 3 bases; unmatched bases: 7. Germline CDR1 and CDR2: MDHEN and SYDVKM. CDR3: CASSFPTSGSNYEQYF. In nucleotides, the CDR3 is TGTGCCAGCAGTTTCCCCACTAGCGGGAGCAACTACGAGCAGTACTTC.

Comments on this clonotype: Given a much more abundant clone one base away, this may be a read error. The chain links TRBV12-3 or TRBV12-4 to TRBJ2-3, with TRBD1 matching 8 bases. There are 15 residues in the CDR3. CDR3 region: CASSLAQGGTDTQNF. The CDR3 coding sequence is TGTGCCAGCAGTTTAGCACAGGGGGGCACAGATACGCAGAATTTT.

Points on this clonotype: A much larger clone differs by one base, so this may be a read error. This chain links TRBV28 with TRBJ2-1; 9 bases are a match to TRBD2. V trimming: 3 bases; J trimming: 2 bases; junction bases outside the gene matches: 8. The CDR3 consists of 17 residues. The germline CDR1 and CDR2 sequences are MDHEN and SYDVKM. CDR3 loop: CASSLVPSGAPYNEQFF. CDR3 coding DNA: TGTGCCAGCAGTTTGGTGCCTAGCGGGGCACCCTACAATGAGCAGTTCTTC.

This clonotype has only a few counts. The rearrangement joins TRBV2 to TRBJ1-5; 7 positions agree with TRBD1. Germline CDR1 and CDR2: SNHLY and FYNNEI. The V segment lost 5 bases and the J segment 5 bases; nucleotides outside the gene matches: 0. This CDR3 has 12 residues. Written as DNA, the CDR3 is TGTGCCAGCAGTACAGGGGATCAGCCCCAGCATTTT. The encoded protein is CASSTGDQPQHF.

The CDR3 is CASSLGTGGASNSPLHF. The CDR3 DNA sequence: TGTGCCAGCAGCCTTGGGACAGGGGGCGCATCCAACTCACCCCTCCACTTT. The chain is built from TRBV13 and TRBJ1-6, with 12 bases matching TRBD1. The V and J ends lost 5 bases and 10 bases, in that order; junction bases with no gene match: 12. CDR1 and CDR2 from the germline V gene are PRHDT and FYEKMQ (reference sequence). The CDR3 sequence is 17 residues long.